This entry lists 27 T cell receptor beta chains sequenced from one sample in a study of T cell responses to AZD1222 COVID-19 vaccine. Clones were read by immunoSEQ multiplex PCR, and TCRdb kept only the in-frame ones, dropping some. The sample contains about 120,000 clones, 88% of which appear only once. The sequencing here drew on peripheral blood, taken 28 days after the second AZD1222 dose. The receptors derive from an adult who received the AZD1222 COVID-19 vaccine.

This clone was picked up a small number of times. The chain carries TRBV5-4 and TRBJ1-2, with D unclear. Trimming shortened V by 4 bases and J by 4 bases, and 17 bases separated the two germline ends. Germline V CDR1 and CDR2: SGHNT, YYREEE (reference sequence). The CDR3 consists of 15 residues. CDR3 residues: CASSTASRGVYGYTF. CDR3 DNA: TGTGCCAGCAGCACCGCGTCCCGGGGAGTCTATGGCTACACCTTC.

The CDR3 DNA follows: TGTGCCAGCAGGACAGGGGGTTCTGGAAACACCATATATTTT. Amino acid sequence: CASRTGGSGNTIYF. This chain uses TRBV6-5 with TRBJ1-3, with 9 bases identical to TRBD1. The CDR3 runs 14 residues. V dropped 6 bases and J dropped 1; count of bases not matched to a gene: 1. Germline values: CDR1 MNHEY, CDR2 SVGAGI.

The gene calls are TRBV4-3 and TRBJ2-2; D is unresolved. The V gene's germline CDR1 is LGHNA and CDR2 YSLEER. Trimming took 5 bases from V and 0 from J, leaving 4 bases between them. The CDR3 has 13 residues. In nucleotides, the CDR3 is TGCGCCAGCAGCGGTACGAACACCGGGGAGCTGTTTTTT. This translates into CASSGTNTGELFF.

The chain couples TRBV15 to TRBJ2-1, with 10 nucleotides matching TRBD2. CDR3 length: 17 amino acids. J was trimmed by 7 bases and V by 0 bases; bases with no gene match: 9. Per the germline V gene, CDR1 is LNHNV and CDR2 is YYDKDF (reference sequence). CDR3 sequence (DNA): TGTGCCACCAGCAGAGATCCAGCGGGGGGGCTGAGGAATGAGCAGTTCTTC. This translates into CATSRDPAGGLRNEQFF.

The chain couples TRBV4-2 to TRBJ2-7; D possibly corresponds to TRBD1 (5 bases). The CDR3 extends over 15 amino acids. The germline V gene encodes CDR1 LGHNA and CDR2 YNFKEQ. Trimming stripped 0 bases from V and 3 bases from J, with 12 bases between. This chain's CDR3 is CASSQDRSGNYEQYF. The CDR3 nucleotides are TGTGCCAGCAGCCAAGATCGTTCAGGGAACTACGAGCAGTACTTC.

V gene TRBV2 combines with J gene TRBJ1-4, with D uncertain. CDR3 length: 13 amino acids. Germline values: CDR1 SNHLY, CDR2 FYNNEI. Trimming shortened V by 8 bases and J by 4 bases, and 11 bases separated the two germline ends. CDR3 sequence (DNA): TGTGCCAGCTATAGCTCCGGTAATGAAAAACTGTTTTTT. Its protein is CASYSSGNEKLFF.

The chain is built from TRBV19 and TRBJ2-5; D not certain. The CDR3 extends over 14 amino acids. Germline V CDR1 and CDR2: LNHDA, SQIVND (reference sequence). Trimming stripped 3 bases from V and 7 bases from J, with 15 bases between. The CDR3 sequence is CASSIRDLPGTQYF. DNA for the CDR3: TGTGCCAGTAGTATTAGGGATCTCCCGGGGACCCAGTACTTC. The full variable domain, its missing parts supplied by reference TRBV19 and TRBJ2-5, is DGGITQSPKYLFRKEGQNVTLSCEQNLNHDAMYWYRQDPGQGLRLIYYSQIVNDFQKGDIAEGYSVSREKKESFPLTVTSAQKNPTAFYLCASSIRDLPGTQYFGPGTRLLVL.

J is TRBJ2-7 and V is TRBV10-2; possibly TRBD1 for D (5 bases). Trimming took off 3 bases at V and 0 bases at J, with 9 bases between the two ends. The CDR3 runs to 14 residues. In germline, CDR1 is WSHSY, CDR2 SAAADI. CDR3 DNA: TGCGCCAGCAGTGACTCAGGGTACTCCTACGAGCAGTACTTC. Its protein product is CASSDSGYSYEQYF.

This clone was detected a few times. The chain couples TRBV28 to TRBJ1-4; D remains ambiguous. The V end lost 4 bases, the J end lost 3 bases, and 6 bases lay between the germline ends. CDR3 length: 13 amino acids. CDR1 is MDHEN, CDR2 SYDVKM, per germline. The CDR3 coding sequence is TGTGCCAGCAGTTCCGGACCTAATGAAAAACTGTTTTTT. Amino acid sequence: CASSSGPNEKLFF.

The chain has TRBV7-2 and TRBJ2-1; 7 positions match TRBD1. CDR1 is SGHTA and CDR2 is FQGNSA in the germline V gene. The V and J ends lost 8 bases and 1 base, in that order; junction bases with no gene match: 5. CDR3 length: 14 amino acids. CDR3 nucleotides: TGTGCCAGCCCCAGGACAGGATCCTACAATGAGCAGTTCTTC. This codes for CASPRTGSYNEQFF.

The chain carries TRBV6-5 and TRBJ1-2; D is undetermined. The CDR3 covers 15 residues. CDR1 is MNHEY, CDR2 SVGAGI, per germline. The V gene lost 6 bases and the J gene lost 8 bases, with 22 bases spanning the gap. CDR3 residues: CASSPVGVGLGGYTF. The CDR3 nucleotides are TGTGCCAGCAGCCCCGTCGGGGTAGGGTTAGGGGGCTACACCTTC.

This clone showed up just a few times. The genes are TRBV7-9 and TRBJ2-2; D gene ambiguous. The CDR3 has 18 amino acids. Germline loops: CDR1 SEHNR, CDR2 FQNEAQ (reference sequence). V lost 2 bases and J 1 base, leaving 17 bases between the germline ends. The CDR3 DNA reads TGTGCCAGCAGCTTACTAAGGACGGCGATCTTGAACACCGGGGAGCTGTTTTTT. Amino acids: CASSLLRTAILNTGELFF.

This chain uses TRBV6-5 with TRBJ1-2; TRBD1 matches at 9 bases. The V segment lost 0 bases and the J segment 3 bases; nucleotides outside the gene matches: 2. CDR3 length: 15 amino acids. The germline V gene encodes CDR1 MNHEY and CDR2 SVGAGI. The CDR3 DNA is TGTGCCAGCAGTTACTCGCGGACAGGGGACTATGGCTACACCTTC. Encoded protein: CASSYSRTGDYGYTF.

This clone was counted once. CDR3 nucleotides: TGTGCCAGCAGTTACCAGGTATCCAGGGGTGGTATGAATGAGCAGTTCTTC. Its protein product is CASSYQVSRGGMNEQFF. This chain links TRBV6-2 or TRBV6-3 with TRBJ2-1, with D perhaps matching TRBD1 (6 bases). The ends were cut back, 2 bases at V and 7 bases at J, with 21 bases in the middle. From germline, CDR1 is MNHEY and CDR2 SVGEGT. The CDR3 has 17 residues.

The gene calls are TRBV2 and TRBJ2-5; 8 bases map to TRBD2. The CDR3 has 15 residues. J lost 4 bases, V lost 3 bases, and 7 bases had no gene match. In germline, CDR1 is SNHLY, CDR2 FYNNEI. DNA for the CDR3: TGTGCCAGCAGTGATGTAGCGGGGAGGGGAGAGACCCAGTACTTC. This codes for CASSDVAGRGETQYF.

J is TRBJ1-1 and V is TRBV5-1; 10 bases map to TRBD1. Germline V gene lookup returns CDR1 SGHRS and CDR2 YFSETQ. The J segment lost 3 bases and the V segment lost 3 bases, leaving 2 bases of the junction unmatched. This CDR3 has 14 residues. For the CDR3, the DNA is TGCGCCAGCAGCTGGGGGACAGGGGACACTGAAGCTTTCTTT. As protein: CASSWGTGDTEAFF.

The V call is TRBV7-9, the J call TRBJ1-5; tentative D call: TRBD1 (5 bases). V was trimmed by 3 bases and J by 3 bases, leaving 9 bases between them. CDR1 is SEHNR and CDR2 is FQNEAQ in the germline V gene (reference sequence). The CDR3 totals 14 residues. This CDR3 reads CASSFGTLNQPQHF. CDR3 nucleotides: TGTGCCAGCAGCTTCGGGACCCTCAATCAGCCCCAGCATTTT.

J is TRBJ2-5 and V is TRBV9, with 7 bases identical to TRBD1. Germline V gene sequence: CDR1 SGDLS, CDR2 YYNGEE. The CDR3 covers 15 residues. V trimming: 2 bases; J trimming: 4 bases; junction bases outside the gene matches: 8. The CDR3, as DNA: TGTGCCAGCAGCGTCGACGACAGGGTGGCAGAGACCCAGTACTTC. Translating it yields CASSVDDRVAETQYF. Together with reference TRBV9 and TRBJ2-5, the CDR3 gives the full variable domain: DSGVTQTPKHLITATGQRVTLRCSPRSGDLSVYWYQQSLDQGLQFLIQYYNGEERAKGNILERFSAQQFPDLHSELNLSSLELGDSALYFCASSVDDRVAETQYFGPGTRLLVL.

This clone has more than one count but fewer than ten. This chain uses TRBV7-2 with TRBJ1-1; D remains ambiguous. This CDR3 is 14 amino acids long. V lost 5 bases and J lost 2, with 12 bases in between. In germline, CDR1 is SGHTA, CDR2 FQGNSA. CDR3 protein: CASSPSRFNTEAFF. CDR3 sequence (DNA): TGTGCCAGCAGCCCCAGCCGATTCAACACTGAAGCTTTCTTT.

The J gene is TRBJ1-2, the V gene TRBV10-3; 10 nucleotides line up with TRBD1. V shed 9 bases, J shed 3 bases, and the junction held 4 bases outside the gene matches. From germline, CDR1 is ENHRY and CDR2 SYGVKD. The CDR3 is made up of 13 amino acids. The CDR3 protein is CAIRQGADYGYTF. The CDR3 DNA follows: TGTGCCATAAGACAGGGGGCTGACTATGGCTACACCTTC.

CDR3 sequence: CASSPDRRVMNTEAFF. As DNA, the CDR3 is TGTGCCAGCAGCCCAGACAGGCGGGTGATGAACACTGAAGCTTTCTTT. The V call is TRBV5-4, the J call TRBJ1-1, with D possibly TRBD1 on 6 matching bases. The CDR3 consists of 16 residues. Germline-derived CDR1 and CDR2 are SGHNT and YYREEE (reference sequence). Between the trimmed V and J ends, which lost 4 bases and 0 bases, there was a span of 16 bases.

The CDR3 spells CASSLAGSRVFGNTIYF. CDR3 nucleotide sequence: TGTGCCAGCAGCTTAGCAGGTTCCAGGGTATTTGGAAACACCATATATTTT. The chain joins TRBV11-2 to TRBJ1-3; a possible D gene is TRBD1 (5 bases). The CDR3 is 17 amino acids. V gave up 1 base and J gave up 3 bases, with 16 bases separating them. CDR1 and CDR2 (germline): SGHAT, FQNNGV. Full variable domain (missing parts from reference TRBV11-2 and TRBJ1-3): EAGVAQSPRYKIIEKRQSVAFWCNPISGHATLYWYQQILGQGPKLLIQFQNNGVVDDSQLPKDRFSAERLKGVDSTLKIQPAKLEDSAVYLCASSLAGSRVFGNTIYFGEGSWLTVV.

The chain couples TRBV5-1 to TRBJ2-5; 7 bases agree with TRBD1. The junction had 6 bases not matched to a gene; V was cut back by 4 bases and J by 3 bases. CDR3 length: 14 amino acids. Germline CDR1 reads SGHRS; CDR2 reads YFSETQ. Here the CDR3 reads CASSIGQAEETQYF. Here the CDR3 DNA reads TGCGCCAGCAGCATAGGACAGGCTGAAGAGACCCAGTACTTC.

This clone was observed many times. The chain has TRBV5-1 and TRBJ2-2; D is perhaps TRBD2 (6 bases). CDR1 is SGHRS, CDR2 YFSETQ, per germline. V was trimmed by 7 bases and J by 0 bases, leaving 10 bases between them. The CDR3 loop spans 14 amino acids. CDR3 loop: CASFRDSNTGELFF. The CDR3 region has the DNA TGCGCCAGCTTCAGGGACTCGAACACCGGGGAGCTGTTTTTT.

This clone is a singleton in its sample. The chain couples TRBV4-3 to TRBJ1-1; D remains ambiguous. Trimming pared 0 bases from V and 8 bases from J, leaving 10 bases between. Per the germline V gene, CDR1 is LGHNA and CDR2 is YSLEER. The CDR3 consists of 13 residues. CDR3 nucleotides: TGCGCCAGCAGCCAAGATCCAGGCAGGGAAGCTTTCTTT. This encodes CASSQDPGREAFF.

The genes are TRBV28 and TRBJ1-1; no clear D. CDR1 and CDR2 from the germline V gene are MDHEN and SYDVKM. The CDR3 is made up of 13 amino acids. Trimming took 1 base from V and 3 from J, leaving 6 bases between them. CDR3 bases: TGTGCCAGCAGTTTATCACGGGACACTGAAGCTTTCTTT. Amino acids: CASSLSRDTEAFF.

The rearrangement joins TRBV9 to TRBJ2-1; no reliable D call. The germline V gene encodes CDR1 SGDLS and CDR2 YYNGEE. This CDR3 is built from 13 residues. Trimming left V 0 bases short and J 9 bases short, with 10 bases between. The CDR3 region is CASSVGVGFEQFF. CDR3 DNA: TGTGCCAGCAGCGTAGGGGTAGGGTTTGAGCAGTTCTTC.